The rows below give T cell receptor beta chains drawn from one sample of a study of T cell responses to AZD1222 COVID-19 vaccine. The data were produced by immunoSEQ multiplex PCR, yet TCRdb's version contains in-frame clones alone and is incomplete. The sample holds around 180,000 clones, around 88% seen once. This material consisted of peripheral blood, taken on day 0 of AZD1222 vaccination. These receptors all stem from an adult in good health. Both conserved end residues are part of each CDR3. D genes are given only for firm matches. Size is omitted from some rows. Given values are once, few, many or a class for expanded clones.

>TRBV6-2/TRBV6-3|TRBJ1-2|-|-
CASSSTGRNYGYTF
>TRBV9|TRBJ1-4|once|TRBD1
CASSGQGGEKLFF
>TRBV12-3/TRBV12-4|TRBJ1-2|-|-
CASSFDNTVGYTF
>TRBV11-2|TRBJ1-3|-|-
CASSLEPGRGTGNTIYF
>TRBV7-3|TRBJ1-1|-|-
CASSLRVGTEAFF
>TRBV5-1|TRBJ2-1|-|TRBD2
CASSLWSSGGGEQFF
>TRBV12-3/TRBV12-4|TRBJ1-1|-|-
CASTFQGSSEAFF
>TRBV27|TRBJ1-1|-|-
CAPHFTANTEAFF
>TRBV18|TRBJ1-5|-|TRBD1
CASSPKTGGNQPQHF
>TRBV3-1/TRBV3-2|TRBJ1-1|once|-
CASSHADRNTEAFF
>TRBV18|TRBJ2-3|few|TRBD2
CASSLAGGPTDTQYF
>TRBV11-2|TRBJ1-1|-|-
CASSLVGDEAFF
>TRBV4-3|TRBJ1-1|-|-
CASSQGREGTEAFF
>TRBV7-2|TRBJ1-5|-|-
CASSLGGGHNQPQHF
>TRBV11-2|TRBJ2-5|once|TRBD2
CASTPRSSGGAGYETQYF
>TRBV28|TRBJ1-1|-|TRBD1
CASSLPGTGMDTEAFF
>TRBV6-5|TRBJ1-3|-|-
CASSYVSGTEGNTIYF
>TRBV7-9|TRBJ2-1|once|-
CASSLARRGDNEQFF
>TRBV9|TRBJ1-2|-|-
CASSVGGQLNYGYTF
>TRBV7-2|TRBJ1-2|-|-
CASSLGGNGYTF
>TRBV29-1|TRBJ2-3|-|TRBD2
CSVETSGTDTQYF
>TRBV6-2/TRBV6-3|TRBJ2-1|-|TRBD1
CASSYIPGTGTAKSYNEQFF
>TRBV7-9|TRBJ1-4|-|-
CASSLGGVVRDEKLFF
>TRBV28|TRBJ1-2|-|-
CASSPRQERYGYTF
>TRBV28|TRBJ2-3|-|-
CASSTLRMDTQYF
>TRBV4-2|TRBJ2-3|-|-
CASSQEEGGPDTQYF
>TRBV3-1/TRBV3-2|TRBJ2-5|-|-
CASSHRGVRYF
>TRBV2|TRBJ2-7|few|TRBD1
CASIPGQGLAYEQYF
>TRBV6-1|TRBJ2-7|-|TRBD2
CASREAGAFYEQYF
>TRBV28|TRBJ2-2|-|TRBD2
CASTGTRGAGGNTGELFF